Following are 11 T cell receptor beta chains from one sample sequenced in a study of OX40 agonist ivuxolimab in advanced cancers. The library was made by the immunoSEQ multiplex PCR assay. Sourced from immuneACCESS, this table was stored by TCRdb with only in-frame sequences that have V and J called. A share of the clones is absent; for the studies checked, an unresolved V gene accounts for under half, and the remainder has no known explanation. The sample yields some 37,000 clones; over 75% were counted once. The ten largest clonotypes hold about a fifth of the sample. The sequenced sample was CD4+ or CD8+ T cells sorted from blood, obtained in a trial of the OX40 agonist ivuxolimab. These receptors all come from an adult with an advanced solid tumor such as melanoma, head and neck, liver or kidney cancer.

This chain joins TRBV19 and TRBJ2-5; 10 nucleotides line up with TRBD2. The germline V gene encodes CDR1 LNHDA and CDR2 SQIVND (reference sequence). This CDR3 spans 15 amino acids. J lost 4 bases, V lost 5 bases, and 7 bases had no gene match. The CDR3 protein is CASSVAGGLGETQYF. In DNA form, the CDR3 reads TGTGCCAGTAGTGTAGCGGGGGGCCTCGGAGAGACCCAGTACTTC.

On this clone: Other DNA sequences in this sample translate to the same CDR3. V and J are TRBV5-4 and TRBJ2-2; D uncertain. CDR3 length: 13 amino acids. With 0 bases removed from V and 3 bases from J, the gap between germline ends came to 3 bases. Germline V gene data show CDR1 as SGHNT and CDR2 as YYREEE (reference sequence). The CDR3 protein is CASSLEDTGELFF. CDR3 nucleotides: TGTGCCAGCAGCTTGGAAGACACCGGGGAGCTGTTTTTT.

The J gene is TRBJ2-1, the V gene TRBV2; D gene unclear. V lost 7 bases to trimming and J lost 5 bases, with 12 bases between them. The CDR3 is 13 residues long. CDR1 and CDR2 (germline): SNHLY, FYNNEI. CDR3 DNA: TGTGCCAGCACCTACACCGCTAACAATGAGCAGTTCTTC. Its protein is CASTYTANNEQFF.

V and J are TRBV6-5 and TRBJ2-5; 14 bases fit TRBD2. CDR1 is MNHEY, CDR2 SVGAGI, per germline. Trimming took 2 bases from V and 4 from J; bases not matched to a gene: 0. The length of the CDR3 is 15 residues. The CDR3, as DNA: TGTGCCAGCAGTTACGGACTAGCGGGGGGAGAGACCCAGTACTTC. Protein sequence: CASSYGLAGGETQYF.

This rearrangement joins TRBV5-4 to TRBJ2-7, with D possibly TRBD2 on 5 matching bases. V was trimmed by 0 bases and J by 5 bases, leaving 12 bases between them. CDR1 is SGHNT, CDR2 YYREEE, per germline (reference sequence). The CDR3 loop spans 14 amino acids. In DNA, the CDR3 is TGTGCCAGCAGCTTGGGGGGATCAGCGGACGAGCAGTACTTC. This sequence encodes CASSLGGSADEQYF.

This clone was recorded once. The CDR3 bases are TGCGCCAGCAGCCAGGACGGATCTTACTATGGCTACACCTTC. Translation gives CASSQDGSYYGYTF. The V gene is TRBV4-1, the J gene TRBJ1-2; D uncertain. There are 14 residues in the CDR3. With 3 bases removed from V and 3 bases from J, the gap between germline ends came to 11 bases. Looked up from germline, CDR1 is MGHRA and CDR2 is YSYEKL.

The chain combines TRBV6-5 with TRBJ2-1; perhaps TRBD2 as D (5 bases). CDR1 and CDR2 from the germline V gene are MNHEY and SVGAGI. The CDR3 totals 14 residues. Trimming left V 4 bases short and J 7 bases short, with 14 bases between. The CDR3 reads CASSLRLLSNEQFF. DNA for the CDR3: TGTGCCAGCAGTTTACGACTATTGAGTAATGAGCAGTTCTTC.

The chain joins TRBV9 to TRBJ1-2, with D perhaps TRBD1 (5 bases). The CDR3 is made up of 15 amino acids. Trimming stripped 0 bases from V and 6 bases from J, with 15 bases between. Germline V gene sequence: CDR1 SGDLS, CDR2 YYNGEE. The CDR3 loop is CASSVGAGRRDGYTF. As DNA, the CDR3 is TGTGCCAGCAGCGTAGGTGCAGGGAGAAGAGATGGCTACACCTTC.

J is TRBJ1-2 and V is TRBV14, with 7 bases fitting TRBD1. V dropped 4 bases and J dropped 1; count of bases not matched to a gene: 3. The CDR3 spans 14 residues. Looked up from germline, CDR1 is SGHDN and CDR2 is FVKESK. This chain's CDR3 is CASSLTGFNYGYTF. The CDR3 DNA reads TGTGCCAGCAGCCTGACAGGGTTTAACTATGGCTACACCTTC.

J is TRBJ2-7 and V is TRBV6-1; D is ambiguous. Germline CDR1 MNHNS, CDR2 SASEGT. This CDR3 is built from 15 residues. V was pared by 5 bases and J by 1 base, with 15 bases between. This chain's CDR3 is CASSLGSLTSYEQYF. For the CDR3, the DNA is TGTGCCAGCAGTTTGGGTAGTTTGACATCCTACGAGCAGTACTTC.

V gene TRBV28 combines with J gene TRBJ1-1; 10 bases align to TRBD1. CDR1 is MDHEN, CDR2 SYDVKM, per germline. V was clipped by 2 bases and J by 1 base; unmatched bases: 10. CDR3 length: 18 amino acids. In DNA, the CDR3 is TGTGCCAGCAGTTTACTCTACCGGGACAGGGGAAGGAACACTGAAGCTTTCTTT. Translation: CASSLLYRDRGRNTEAFF.